The entry below describes one T cell receptor beta chain. The CDR3 runs to 16 residues. Looked up from germline, CDR1 is SEHNR and CDR2 is FQNEAQ (reference sequence). The authors drew around 2.6 ml of blood from each donor. There were eight separate reactions per sample in which cDNA was made. Template switching appended UMIs that held a 6-nucleotide sample barcode. From the 5' RACE reads, TCRdb lists one entry per CDR3 protein and no DNA. The table lists 330,000 or so distinct CDR3 sequences. The sample originates from a study of monozygotic twins with inflammatory bowel disease. Source material: blood. V is TRBV7-9 and J is TRBJ2-1; the TRBD1 assignment by TCRdb is unverifiable without DNA. The clonotype originates from a human donor with ulcerative colitis or Crohn's disease, or a healthy co-twin of an affected twin (not recorded which). CDR3 sequence: CASSPPRREWYNEQFF.